What follows is one T cell receptor (beta chain) and its context. These data are taken from a study of cytomegalovirus exposure and HLA in healthy donors. This CDR3 contains 15 residues. CDR1 is SGHDT and CDR2 is YYEEEE in the germline V gene. Trimming pared 2 bases from V and 7 bases from J, leaving 18 bases between. Method: immunoSEQ multiplex PCR; TCRdb's copy keeps in-frame clones and lacks some. The table has under 150,000 clones, approximately 86% seen once. The chain couples TRBV5-6 to TRBJ1-1; a weak D match, TRBD1 (5 bases). The material sequenced was PBMCs. This sequence was found in a woman aged 18-35 years in good health and CMV-seropositive. CDR3 region: CASSLPLGGVDEAFF. Written as DNA, the CDR3 is TGTGCCAGCAGCTTACCGTTGGGAGGGGTCGATGAAGCTTTCTTT.